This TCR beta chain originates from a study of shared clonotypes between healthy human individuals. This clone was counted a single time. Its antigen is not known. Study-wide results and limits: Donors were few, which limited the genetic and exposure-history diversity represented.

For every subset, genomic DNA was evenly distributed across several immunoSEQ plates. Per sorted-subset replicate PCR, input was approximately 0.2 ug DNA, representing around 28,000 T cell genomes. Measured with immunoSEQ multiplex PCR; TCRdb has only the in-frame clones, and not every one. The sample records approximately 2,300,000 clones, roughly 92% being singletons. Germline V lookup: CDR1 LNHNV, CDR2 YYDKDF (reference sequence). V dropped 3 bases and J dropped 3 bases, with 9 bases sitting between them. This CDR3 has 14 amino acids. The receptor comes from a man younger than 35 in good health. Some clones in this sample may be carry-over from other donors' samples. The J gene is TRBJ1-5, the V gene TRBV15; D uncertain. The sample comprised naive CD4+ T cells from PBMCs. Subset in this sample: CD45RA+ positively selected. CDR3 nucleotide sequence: TGTGCCACCAGCAGTTGGATCGACAATCAGCCCCAGCATTTT. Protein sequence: CATSSWIDNQPQHF. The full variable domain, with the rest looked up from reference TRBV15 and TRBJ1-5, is DAMVIQNPRYQVTQFGKPVTLSCSQTLNHNVMYWYQQKSSQAPKLLFHYYDKDFNNEADTPDNFQSRRPNTSFCFLDIRSPGLGDTAMYLCATSSWIDNQPQHFGDGTRLSIL.